The rows below give T cell receptor beta chains drawn from one sample of a study of identical twins. One entry per CDR3 protein results from TCRdb running MiXCR on the 5' RACE reads. The table has 1.5 million to 2 million distinct CDR3 sequences, about 32% seen once; the top ten hold around 0.3%. The sequencing input was cord blood. The source is a newborn girl in good health. CDR3s include the opening cysteine and the closing phenylalanine or tryptophan. The D gene is left open where the match is weak. A row's size may be missing; if present it is once, few, many or a size class.

d_gene	v_gene	j_gene	abundance	CDR3aa	CDR3nt
.	TRBV4-2	TRBJ1-2	few	CASSQDADNETDNYGYTF	TGTGCCAGCAGCCAAGATGCGGATAACGAGACCGATAACTATGGCTACACCTTC
.	TRBV7-9	TRBJ2-1	.	CASTLRGRFEQFF	TGTGCCAGCACTTTGCGGGGTCGGTTTGAGCAGTTCTTC
.	TRBV25-1	TRBJ2-6	.	CASAPGTAASGANVLTF	TGTGCCAGCGCCCCCGGGACTGCGGCCTCTGGGGCCAACGTCCTGACTTTC
TRBD1	TRBV25-1	TRBJ2-3	once	CASSEWGTGPGDAQYF	TGTGCCAGCAGTGAATGGGGGACAGGTCCGGGAGATGCGCAGTATTTT
.	TRBV25-1	TRBJ2-1	few	CASSEEASSYNEQFF	TGTGCCAGCAGTGAAGAAGCGTCCTCCTACAATGAGCAGTTCTTC
.	TRBV2	TRBJ2-7	.	CVSSEGGTYYEQYF	TGTGTCAGCAGTGAAGGAGGCACCTATTACGAGCAGTACTTC
.	TRBV11-2	TRBJ1-1	.	CASSQQGWGAFF	TGTGCCAGCAGTCAACAGGGTTGGGGGGCTTTCTTT
TRBD2	TRBV3-1	TRBJ2-5	.	CASSQSGGRETQYF	TGTGCCAGCAGCCAAAGCGGGGGGAGGGAGACCCAGTACTTC
TRBD2	TRBV9	TRBJ2-3	few	CASSVDIGLAGGWTDTQYF	TGTGCCAGCAGCGTAGATATCGGACTAGCGGGAGGCTGGACAGATACGCAGTATTTT
.	TRBV12-3/TRBV12-4	TRBJ2-2	.	CASSAREVGELFF	TGTGCCAGCAGTGCCAGGGAAGTCGGGGAGCTGTTTTTT